This T cell receptor beta chain was sequenced for a study of technical replicates of blood from several donors. Libraries were prepared by immunoSEQ multiplex PCR; TCRdb keeps only in-frame clonotypes and omits some of them. The sample holds about 74,000 clones, roughly 94% seen once. The germline V gene has CDR1 GTSNPN and CDR2 SVGIG (reference sequence). This CDR3 has 14 residues. Trimming pared 0 bases from V and 2 bases from J, leaving 11 bases between. The sample comprised T cells isolated from PBMCs. This chain uses TRBV30 with TRBJ2-7, with D perhaps matching TRBD1 (5 bases). This receptor was identified in a human donor in good health. CDR3 residues: CAWSVRQGPYEQYF. In nucleotides, the CDR3 is TGTGCCTGGAGTGTTAGGCAGGGTCCCTACGAGCAGTACTTC.